The clone carrying this T cell receptor beta chain came up once. Its specificity is not known. This CDR3 is 13 amino acids long. Germline CDR1 and CDR2: ENHRY and SYGVKD. The ends were cut back, 6 bases at V and 2 bases at J, with 11 bases in the middle. The sample originates from a study of PD-L1 blockade in urothelial cancer. On the study more broadly: Patients previously received 0 to 3 chemotherapy regimens.

General observations from the study: Below-median TCR clonality that was measured in pretreatment blood predicted better survival.

Libraries were prepared by immunoSEQ multiplex PCR; TCRdb keeps only in-frame clonotypes and omits some of them. Of approximately 80,000 clones in the sample, about 81% were seen once. The sequence was obtained from a man in his 70s with urothelial cancer. The sequences come from PBMCs, collected around atezolizumab (anti-PD-L1) treatment. The chain has TRBV10-3 and TRBJ2-7; D perhaps matches TRBD2 (6 bases). CDR3 DNA sequence: TGTGCCATCAGCGGACTAAACACCTACGAGCAGTACTTC. Translation: CAISGLNTYEQYF.